A single sample gave rise to the 12 T cell receptor beta chains below, sequenced in a study of T cells in Graves' hyperthyroidism and ophthalmopathy. TCR beta CDR3 sequences were amplified from RNA transcripts. In the first-round RT-PCR of the TCR CDR3, the HTBI primer set was used. TCRdb processed the multiplex PCR reads anew with MiXCR; each CDR3 protein has one entry. Of under 400,000 distinct CDR3 sequences in the sample, approximately 13% are singletons; the top ten hold roughly 8.3%. The sequenced sample consisted of blood. Receptor source: a woman younger than 30 with Graves' hyperthyroidism.

This clonotype was counted only a few times. The chain couples TRBV4-1 to TRBJ2-7; D call uncertain. V lost 1 base and J 3 bases, leaving 13 bases between the germline ends. The CDR3 consists of 15 residues. Looked up from germline, CDR1 is MGHRA and CDR2 is YSYEKL. CDR3 nucleotide sequence: TGCGCCAGCAGCCAAGGCCGCTTAAATATCTACGAGCAGTACTTC. It is translated as CASSQGRLNIYEQYF.

This clonotype was seen at least ten times. V and J are TRBV7-2 and TRBJ1-2, with a weak D call TRBD1 (5 bases). The V end lost 2 bases, the J end lost 2 bases, and 15 bases lay between the germline ends. This CDR3 has 16 residues. CDR1 is SGHTA, CDR2 FQGNSA, per germline. The CDR3 DNA follows: TGTGCCAGCAGCTTATCCGCAGGGCCCTTAAACTATGGCTACACCTTC. Translated: CASSLSAGPLNYGYTF.

This clonotype has a count of ten or more. The rearrangement uses TRBV7-9 and TRBJ2-7; 16 bases agree with TRBD2. V was pared by 5 bases and J by 5 bases, with 3 bases of the junction left unmatched. CDR1 is SEHNR, CDR2 FQNEAQ, per germline (reference sequence). The CDR3 loop spans 15 amino acids. The CDR3 coding sequence is TGTGCCAGCAGCGGGGGACTAGCGGGAGGGGACGAGCAGTACTTC. It translates to CASSGGLAGGDEQYF.

There are many counts of this clonotype. The V call is TRBV24-1, the J call TRBJ1-1, with 8 bases lining up with TRBD1. Germline CDR1 KGHDR, CDR2 SFDVKD. The V and J ends lost 9 bases and 8 bases, in that order; junction bases with no gene match: 10. The CDR3 loop spans 13 amino acids. The CDR3 DNA sequence: TGTGCCACCCAGGGGGCTTACTATACGGAAGCTTTCTTT. This sequence encodes CATQGAYYTEAFF.

This clonotype was seen repeatedly, ten times or more. The rearrangement links TRBV28 to TRBJ2-7; D perhaps matches TRBD1 (5 bases). CDR3 size: 11 residues. CDR1 is MDHEN and CDR2 is SYDVKM in the germline V gene. Trimming pared 7 bases from V and 5 bases from J, leaving 9 bases between. DNA of the CDR3: TGTGCCAGCAACAGGATTGACGAGCAGTACTTC. This codes for CASNRIDEQYF.

This clonotype was seen ten or more times. The chain carries TRBV12-3 or TRBV12-4 and TRBJ1-3, with D unclear. The CDR3 consists of 17 residues. Trimming removed 7 bases from V and 0 bases from J, with 19 bases in between. The CDR3 loop is CASTKARPAYSGNTIYF. The DNA of the CDR3 is TGTGCCAGCACCAAAGCGCGGCCGGCATACTCTGGAAACACCATATATTTT.

This clonotype appeared many times. V usage is TRBV2 and J usage is TRBJ1-2; D gene ambiguous. The CDR3 runs to 13 residues. Deletions cut 6 bases from V and 0 bases from J, with 8 bases between. Per the germline V gene, CDR1 is SNHLY and CDR2 is FYNNEI. The CDR3 DNA reads TGTGCCAGCAGCGCAGAAGCTAACTATGGCTACACCTTC. Translated, it gives CASSAEANYGYTF. Full variable domain (rest looked up from reference TRBV2 and TRBJ1-2): EPEVTQTPSHQVTQMGQEVILRCVPISNHLYFYWYRQILGQKVEFLVSFYNNEISEKSEIFDDQFSVERPDGSNFTLKIRSTKLEDSAMYFCASSAEANYGYTFGSGTRLTVV.

This clonotype occurred a few times. The chain couples TRBV5-8 to TRBJ1-4, with D unresolved. Trimming pared 4 bases from V and 6 bases from J, leaving 16 bases between. Per germline, CDR1 SGHTS and CDR2 YDEGEE. CDR3 size: 15 residues. The CDR3: CASSQGTTTHEKLFF. The CDR3 DNA follows: TGTGCCAGCAGCCAAGGCACAACTACCCATGAAAAACTGTTTTTT.

This clonotype was seen ten or more times. The chain employs TRBV28 and TRBJ2-3; 7 bases are shared with TRBD1. V was clipped by 7 bases and J by 0 bases; unmatched bases: 10. Germline V lookup: CDR1 MDHEN, CDR2 SYDVKM. The CDR3 sequence is 16 residues long. The CDR3 loop reads CASIDRESRSTDTQYF. The CDR3 bases are TGTGCCAGCATTGACAGGGAGAGTCGTAGCACAGATACGCAGTATTTT.

The sample holds many counts of this clonotype. The genes are TRBV29-1 and TRBJ2-3; 10 bases line up with TRBD2. The germline V gene has CDR1 SQVTM and CDR2 ANQGSEA. This CDR3 has 16 residues. V shed 1 base, J shed 3 bases, and the junction held 7 bases outside the gene matches. DNA for the CDR3: TGCAGCGTTGAAGGGCTAGCGGGAGACTATACAGATACGCAGTATTTT. Encoded protein: CSVEGLAGDYTDTQYF.

Regarding this clonotype: A much larger clone lies one base from this, so it may be a read error. The chain joins TRBV6-1 to TRBJ1-1; no clear D. This CDR3 has 14 amino acids. Germline V gene sequence: CDR1 MNHNS, CDR2 SASEGT. The V end was cut by 10 bases, the J end by 0 bases, with 15 bases between. The DNA of the CDR3 is TGTGCCATCACCCGCCGAGGGATGAACACTGAAGCTTTCTTT. Amino acids: CAITRRGMNTEAFF.

This clonotype was picked up many times. This chain's CDR3 is CASRPQLAGADTQYF. For the CDR3, the DNA is TGTGCCAGCAGGCCCCAGCTAGCGGGAGCAGATACGCAGTATTTT. V and J are TRBV2 and TRBJ2-3; 10 bases agree with TRBD2. The CDR3 totals 15 residues. Germline V gene sequence: CDR1 SNHLY, CDR2 FYNNEI. J lost 4 bases, V lost 6 bases, and 7 bases had no gene match. Together with reference TRBV2 and TRBJ2-3, the CDR3 gives the full variable domain: EPEVTQTPSHQVTQMGQEVILRCVPISNHLYFYWYRQILGQKVEFLVSFYNNEISEKSEIFDDQFSVERPDGSNFTLKIRSTKLEDSAMYFCASRPQLAGADTQYFGPGTRLTVL.